The 30 T cell receptor beta chains listed next were all sequenced from one sample in a study of T cell repertoires in cytomegalovirus infection. TCRdb reprocessed the reads via MiXCR and lists one record per CDR3 protein. The repertoire includes some 300,000 distinct CDR3 sequences, around 10% of them detected once, and 2.5% sits in the top ten. Specimen: PBMCs. These receptors were collected from a human donor in good health (CMV status not recorded). Some clones in this sample may be carry-over from other donors' samples.

In this sample, this clonotype turned up a few times. The rearrangement joins TRBV29-1 to TRBJ2-5, with D possibly matching TRBD2 (7 bases). CDR3 size: 14 residues. Looked up from germline, CDR1 is SQVTM and CDR2 is ANQGSEA. The V gene lost 4 bases and the J gene lost 4 bases, with 16 bases spanning the gap. CDR3 sequence (DNA): TGCAGCGTTGTCTTAGGGGGGGCAGGAGAGACCCAGTACTTC. Translation: CSVVLGGAGETQYF.

This clonotype was counted at least ten times. The chain joins TRBV5-1 to TRBJ1-2; possibly TRBD1 for D (5 bases). The ends were cut back, 7 bases at V and 6 bases at J, with 19 bases in the middle. The CDR3 is made up of 14 amino acids. Germline V CDR1 and CDR2: SGHRS, YFSETQ. CDR3 nucleotides: TGCGCCAGCTACCGGGACGCCGGCATAGATGGCTACACCTTC. The encoded protein is CASYRDAGIDGYTF.

With regard to this clonotype: Since a much larger clone is just one base distant, this may be a read error. The rearrangement links TRBV29-1 to TRBJ2-6; D call uncertain. CDR1 is SQVTM and CDR2 is ANQGSEA in the germline V gene. The CDR3 runs 13 residues. V was shortened by 3 bases and J by 5 bases, with 8 bases between the two germline ends. The CDR3 loop reads CSVDQPRANVLTF. The CDR3 coding sequence is TGCAGCGTTGACCAGCCTAGGGCCAACGTCCTGACTTTC.

This clonotype was detected many times. The V and J genes are TRBV18 and TRBJ2-1, with 9 bases lining up with TRBD2. Trimming removed 3 bases from V and 9 bases from J; junction bases left unmatched: 9. The CDR3 covers 15 residues. Germline CDR1 is KGHSH and CDR2 is LQKENI. The CDR3: CASSPPLAGGGEQFF. The DNA of the CDR3 is TGTGCCAGCTCACCTCCACTAGCGGGTGGGGGTGAGCAGTTCTTC.

This clonotype was observed at least ten times. The J gene is TRBJ1-5, the V gene TRBV10-3; D possibly corresponds to TRBD1 (5 bases). Germline-derived CDR1 and CDR2 are ENHRY and SYGVKD. The CDR3 consists of 13 residues. V gave up 2 bases and J gave up 7 bases, with 9 bases separating them. This CDR3 reads CAISEGRVQPQHF. DNA of the CDR3: TGTGCCATCAGTGAGGGCAGGGTGCAGCCCCAGCATTTT.

The chain uses TRBV7-9 and TRBJ2-6; no definite D call. The germline gives CDR1 SEHNR, CDR2 FQNEAQ (reference sequence). Between the trimmed V and J ends, which lost 8 bases and 0 bases, there was a span of 11 bases. This CDR3 contains 15 residues. The CDR3: CASQLKSSGANVLTF. Written as DNA, the CDR3 is TGTGCCAGCCAATTGAAATCCTCTGGGGCCAACGTCCTGACTTTC.

V usage is TRBV3-1 and J usage is TRBJ2-3, with D tentatively TRBD1 or TRBD2 (6 bases each). This CDR3 is built from 14 residues. The V end was cut by 1 base, the J end by 7 bases, with 12 bases between. Looked up from germline, CDR1 is LGHDT and CDR2 is YNNKEL (reference sequence). CDR3 in DNA: TGTGCCAGCAGCCAAGTGGGGGGCGGGCATACGCAGTATTTT. As protein: CASSQVGGGHTQYF.

This chain's CDR3 is CASTERQRNLWGYTF. DNA of the CDR3: TGTGCCAGCACCGAAAGACAGAGGAACCTCTGGGGCTACACCTTC. The gene calls are TRBV28 and TRBJ1-2; possible D gene TRBD1, 5 bases. CDR3 size: 15 residues. The germline V gene encodes CDR1 MDHEN and CDR2 SYDVKM. Trimming stripped 7 bases from V and 8 bases from J, with 23 bases between.

This clonotype has only a few counts. V and J are TRBV20-1 and TRBJ2-3, with TRBD1 identical over 10 bases. There are 14 residues in the CDR3. In germline, CDR1 is DFQATT, CDR2 SNEGSKA (reference sequence). After removal of 5 bases from V and 4 bases from J, the junction contained 6 bases not matched to a gene. The CDR3 nucleotides read TGCAGTGCTCGGGACAGGGGAGGTCCAGATACGCAGTATTTT. The encoded protein is CSARDRGGPDTQYF.

In this sample, this clonotype turned up many times. The rearrangement joins TRBV19 to TRBJ1-2, with TRBD1 matching over 8 bases. This CDR3 region has 14 residues. Germline V gives CDR1 LNHDA, CDR2 SQIVND (reference sequence). V shed 6 bases and J 1 base; nucleotides not matched to a gene: 4. The CDR3 bases are TGTGCCAGTAGCGACAGGGGCCGTAACTATGGCTACACCTTC. Translating gives CASSDRGRNYGYTF.

In its sample, this clonotype was seen many times. This CDR3 is CSARRRLRSGFGSPLHF. In DNA, the CDR3 is TGCAGTGCTAGAAGAAGGCTGCGTTCCGGGTTCGGTTCACCCCTCCACTTT. The V and J genes are TRBV20-1 and TRBJ1-6, with D unclear. Germline V gene data show CDR1 as DFQATT and CDR2 as SNEGSKA (reference sequence). Trimming left V 2 bases short and J 9 bases short, with 23 bases between. The CDR3 totals 17 residues.

Many counts were recorded for this clonotype. V is TRBV14 and J is TRBJ2-2; 7 bases match TRBD1. The J segment lost 2 bases and the V segment lost 0 bases, leaving 3 bases of the junction unmatched. The V gene's germline CDR1 is SGHDN and CDR2 FVKESK. The CDR3 consists of 16 residues. The CDR3 DNA is TGTGCCAGCAGCCAAGAAAGGACAGGAAACACCGGGGAGCTGTTTTTT. It codes for CASSQERTGNTGELFF.

This clonotype was seen at least ten times. The chain combines TRBV7-9 with TRBJ2-7, with TRBD1 matching over 7 bases. Germline-derived CDR1 and CDR2 are SEHNR and FQNEAQ (reference sequence). V shed 4 bases, J shed 2 bases, and the junction held 14 bases outside the gene matches. This CDR3 region has 17 residues. CDR3: CASSSVGGQSSTYEQYF. Written as DNA, the CDR3 is TGTGCCAGCAGCTCCGTAGGGGGACAGAGTTCTACCTACGAGCAGTACTTC.

In its sample, this clonotype was seen many times. The chain couples TRBV10-1 to TRBJ1-2; 9 bases match TRBD1. With V trimmed by 5 bases and J by 2 bases, 3 bases remained unmatched. Germline V CDR1 and CDR2: WNHNN, SYGVQD (reference sequence). CDR3 length: 14 residues. CDR3 nucleotide sequence: TGCGCCAGCAGTCCCGGGACAGGGAACTATGGCTACACCTTC. Its protein is CASSPGTGNYGYTF.

Many counts were recorded for this clonotype. The chain combines TRBV6-2 or TRBV6-3 with TRBJ2-1, with TRBD2 as a possible D gene (5 bases). Germline CDR1 is MNHEY and CDR2 is SVGEGT. The ends were cut back, 5 bases at V and 6 bases at J, with 11 bases in the middle. This CDR3 is built from 13 residues. Here the CDR3 reads CASSTALANEQFF. Here the CDR3 DNA reads TGTGCCAGCAGTACGGCCCTAGCCAATGAGCAGTTCTTC.

There are a few counts of this clonotype. V usage is TRBV5-5 and J usage is TRBJ1-2, with D possibly TRBD1 on 5 matching bases. The CDR3 spans 14 residues. With 4 bases removed from V and 2 bases from J, the gap between germline ends came to 12 bases. CDR1 SGHKS and CDR2 YYEKEE come from the germline V gene (reference sequence). In nucleotides, the CDR3 is TGTGCCAGCAGCGCCCCGGGACGCAACTATGGCTACACCTTC. The encoded protein is CASSAPGRNYGYTF. Variable domain in full (rest from reference TRBV5-5 and TRBJ1-2): DAGVTQSPTHLIKTRGQQVTLRCSPISGHKSVSWYQQVLGQGPQFIFQYYEKEERGRGNFPDRFSARQFPNYSSELNVNALLLGDSALYLCASSAPGRNYGYTFGSGTRLTVV.

This clonotype came up a few times. The chain carries TRBV25-1 and TRBJ2-7; D ambiguous. With 5 bases removed from V and 6 bases from J, the gap between germline ends came to 11 bases. Germline CDR1 is MGHDK and CDR2 is SYGVNS. The CDR3 contains 12 residues. The CDR3 sequence is CASSPLTTEQYF. DNA for the CDR3: TGTGCCAGCAGTCCATTAACGACCGAGCAGTACTTC.

This clonotype has only a few counts. The J gene is TRBJ1-2, the V gene TRBV5-6, with 12 nucleotides matching TRBD1. Trimming removed 4 bases from V and 4 bases from J; junction bases left unmatched: 5. The CDR3 is made up of 15 amino acids. Germline lookup yields CDR1 SGHDT and CDR2 YYEEEE. CDR3 DNA sequence: TGTGCCAGCAGCGTAGGGACAGGGGGCTTCTATGGCTACACCTTC. This codes for CASSVGTGGFYGYTF. Using reference TRBV5-6 and TRBJ1-2 for the parts outside the CDR3, the full variable domain is DAGVTQSPTHLIKTRGQQVTLRCSPKSGHDTVSWYQQALGQGPQFIFQYYEEEERQRGNFPDRFSGHQFPNYSSELNVNALLLGDSALYLCASSVGTGGFYGYTFGSGTRLTVV.

This clonotype was recorded at least ten times. The CDR3 region is CASSEALGVTGYTF. CDR3 nucleotide sequence: TGTGCCAGCAGTGAAGCCCTAGGTGTCACGGGCTACACCTTC. The V and J genes are TRBV2 and TRBJ1-2; D remains unclear. This CDR3 has 14 amino acids. V was trimmed by 0 bases and J by 8 bases, leaving 13 bases between them. Germline lookup yields CDR1 SNHLY and CDR2 FYNNEI.

Concerning this clonotype: A read error may explain this, as a much larger clone is one base away. Lacking the conserved final phenylalanine or tryptophan, this CDR3 likely reflects a read error. The rearrangement uses TRBV12-3 or TRBV12-4 and TRBJ2-3; 8 positions match TRBD1. The J segment lost 1 base and the V segment lost 11 bases, leaving 5 bases of the junction unmatched. CDR3 length: 13 amino acids. CDR3 DNA: TGTGCCTGTGAGACAGGGGGCACAGATACGCAGTATTAT. Its translation is CACETGGTDTQYY.

This clonotype has a count of ten or more. CDR3 residues: CAVGTADALEETQYF. In DNA form, the CDR3 reads TGTGCAGTGGGGACCGCGGACGCGCTGGAAGAGACCCAGTACTTC. The rearrangement uses TRBV28 and TRBJ2-5; D could derive from TRBD1 or TRBD2 (5 bases each). Germline CDR1 is MDHEN and CDR2 is SYDVKM. The CDR3 contains 15 residues.

The sample holds many counts of this clonotype. The genes are TRBV6-5 and TRBJ2-7; D might be TRBD1 (7 bases). The CDR3 spans 13 residues. Trimming took 7 bases from V and 7 from J, leaving 17 bases between them. The germline V gene has CDR1 MNHEY and CDR2 SVGAGI. The CDR3 here is CASTRGDTGEQYV. The CDR3 region has the DNA TGTGCCAGCACCAGGGGGGACACTGGGGAGCAGTACGTC.

This clonotype appeared many times. Here the CDR3 reads CASSWTSEGDTQYF. The CDR3 DNA sequence: TGCGCCAGCAGCTGGACTAGCGAAGGAGATACGCAGTATTTT. The chain links TRBV5-1 to TRBJ2-3, with TRBD2 identical over 9 bases. Germline V CDR1 and CDR2: SGHRS, YFSETQ. The CDR3 is 14 amino acids. Trimming cost V 3 bases and J 5 bases; bases outside gene matches: 4.

Of note for this clonotype: This may come from a read error, since a much larger clone is one base off. This rearrangement joins TRBV4-3 to TRBJ2-1; D assignment may be TRBD1 or TRBD2 (5 bases each). The CDR3 runs to 16 residues. V gave up 5 bases and J gave up 6 bases, with 20 bases separating them. The germline V gene has CDR1 LGHNA and CDR2 YSLEER. Here the CDR3 reads CASSWTVLVGLNEQFF. Written as DNA, the CDR3 is TGCGCCAGCAGCTGGACGGTACTAGTGGGGCTCAATGAGCAGTTCTTC.

This clonotype has a count of ten or more. The V and J genes are TRBV18 and TRBJ2-1; possible D gene TRBD2, 6 bases. The germline V gene encodes CDR1 KGHSH and CDR2 LQKENI. This CDR3 comprises 12 residues. V was clipped by 0 bases and J by 9 bases, with 6 bases between them. The chain's CDR3 is CASSPPGGEQFF. CDR3 DNA sequence: TGTGCCAGCTCACCACCGGGAGGTGAGCAGTTCTTC.

This clonotype was seen many times. The CDR3, as DNA: TGTGCCAGCAGCCACCATGGGACAGGGAACTATGGCTACACCTTC. The encoded protein is CASSHHGTGNYGYTF. This chain joins TRBV28 and TRBJ1-2; 9 nucleotides line up with TRBD1. CDR1 MDHEN and CDR2 SYDVKM come from the germline V gene. The CDR3 has 15 amino acids. J lost 2 bases, V lost 6 bases, and 7 bases had no gene match.

There are many counts of this clonotype. The chain combines TRBV6-2 or TRBV6-3 with TRBJ2-1, with a tentative D call TRBD2 (7 bases). The CDR3 extends over 13 amino acids. Per germline, CDR1 MNHEY and CDR2 SVGEGT. Trimming shortened V by 8 bases and J by 3 bases, and 11 bases separated the two germline ends. CDR3 DNA sequence: TGTGCCAGCGGGGGGGCTTTCTACAATGAGCAGTTCTTC. Amino acids: CASGGAFYNEQFF.

The CDR3 loop is CSAPRTEGYGYTF. The DNA of the CDR3 is TGCAGTGCCCCCAGGACGGAGGGCTATGGCTACACCTTC. V and J are TRBV20-1 and TRBJ1-2; no clear D gene. Trimming shortened V by 6 bases and J by 4 bases, and 15 bases separated the two germline ends. Germline assignment: CDR1 DFQATT and CDR2 SNEGSKA (reference sequence). The CDR3 contains 13 residues.

This clonotype occurred once. A much larger clonotype is one base distant, so this may be a read error. The chain is built from TRBV4-1 and TRBJ1-2; D is unresolved. With 1 base removed from V and 4 bases from J, the gap between germline ends came to 10 bases. Looked up from germline, CDR1 is MGHRA and CDR2 is YSYEKL. This CDR3 contains 14 residues. The CDR3 sequence is CASSQADLGYGYTF. The CDR3 bases are TGCGCCAGCAGCCAAGCCGATTTAGGCTATGGCTACACCTTC.

This clonotype was observed a handful of times. The chain employs TRBV27 and TRBJ1-4; tentatively, D is TRBD1 (6 bases). V was clipped by 5 bases and J by 1 base, with 14 bases between them. The germline gives CDR1 MNHEY, CDR2 SMNVEV (reference sequence). This CDR3 comprises 16 residues. As DNA, the CDR3 is TGTGCCAGCAGTCCCTCCGGGGGGCGAACTAATGAAAAACTGTTTTTT. Protein product: CASSPSGGRTNEKLFF.